This section outlines one TCR beta chain sequence together with its context. The antigen remains undetermined. This sample was taken from a study of cytomegalovirus exposure and HLA in healthy donors. Study at large: Of a few hundred genotyped donors, more than 70% clustered with self-reported Caucasian donors. Broader study findings: Common viral pathogens seemed to be connected with several of the most significant clusters, according to a later analysis.

The CDR3 has 15 amino acids. Germline CDR1 reads MNHEY; CDR2 reads SVGAGI. V was trimmed by 5 bases and J by 2 bases, leaving 14 bases between them. The PCR was carried out with 60 Vbeta primers and 13 Jbeta primers. TCRdb's table, derived via immunoSEQ multiplex PCR, lists solely in-frame clones and lacks some. The sample carries about 120,000 clones, approximately 83% recorded once. The source of this sequence is a man aged 40-55 years in good health and CMV-seronegative. This rearrangement joins TRBV6-5 to TRBJ2-3, with a tentative D call TRBD2 (6 bases). The sample comprised PBMCs. The CDR3 sequence: CASSLRDSFTDTQYF. CDR3 DNA sequence: TGTGCCAGCAGTCTACGGGACTCTTTCACAGATACGCAGTATTTT.